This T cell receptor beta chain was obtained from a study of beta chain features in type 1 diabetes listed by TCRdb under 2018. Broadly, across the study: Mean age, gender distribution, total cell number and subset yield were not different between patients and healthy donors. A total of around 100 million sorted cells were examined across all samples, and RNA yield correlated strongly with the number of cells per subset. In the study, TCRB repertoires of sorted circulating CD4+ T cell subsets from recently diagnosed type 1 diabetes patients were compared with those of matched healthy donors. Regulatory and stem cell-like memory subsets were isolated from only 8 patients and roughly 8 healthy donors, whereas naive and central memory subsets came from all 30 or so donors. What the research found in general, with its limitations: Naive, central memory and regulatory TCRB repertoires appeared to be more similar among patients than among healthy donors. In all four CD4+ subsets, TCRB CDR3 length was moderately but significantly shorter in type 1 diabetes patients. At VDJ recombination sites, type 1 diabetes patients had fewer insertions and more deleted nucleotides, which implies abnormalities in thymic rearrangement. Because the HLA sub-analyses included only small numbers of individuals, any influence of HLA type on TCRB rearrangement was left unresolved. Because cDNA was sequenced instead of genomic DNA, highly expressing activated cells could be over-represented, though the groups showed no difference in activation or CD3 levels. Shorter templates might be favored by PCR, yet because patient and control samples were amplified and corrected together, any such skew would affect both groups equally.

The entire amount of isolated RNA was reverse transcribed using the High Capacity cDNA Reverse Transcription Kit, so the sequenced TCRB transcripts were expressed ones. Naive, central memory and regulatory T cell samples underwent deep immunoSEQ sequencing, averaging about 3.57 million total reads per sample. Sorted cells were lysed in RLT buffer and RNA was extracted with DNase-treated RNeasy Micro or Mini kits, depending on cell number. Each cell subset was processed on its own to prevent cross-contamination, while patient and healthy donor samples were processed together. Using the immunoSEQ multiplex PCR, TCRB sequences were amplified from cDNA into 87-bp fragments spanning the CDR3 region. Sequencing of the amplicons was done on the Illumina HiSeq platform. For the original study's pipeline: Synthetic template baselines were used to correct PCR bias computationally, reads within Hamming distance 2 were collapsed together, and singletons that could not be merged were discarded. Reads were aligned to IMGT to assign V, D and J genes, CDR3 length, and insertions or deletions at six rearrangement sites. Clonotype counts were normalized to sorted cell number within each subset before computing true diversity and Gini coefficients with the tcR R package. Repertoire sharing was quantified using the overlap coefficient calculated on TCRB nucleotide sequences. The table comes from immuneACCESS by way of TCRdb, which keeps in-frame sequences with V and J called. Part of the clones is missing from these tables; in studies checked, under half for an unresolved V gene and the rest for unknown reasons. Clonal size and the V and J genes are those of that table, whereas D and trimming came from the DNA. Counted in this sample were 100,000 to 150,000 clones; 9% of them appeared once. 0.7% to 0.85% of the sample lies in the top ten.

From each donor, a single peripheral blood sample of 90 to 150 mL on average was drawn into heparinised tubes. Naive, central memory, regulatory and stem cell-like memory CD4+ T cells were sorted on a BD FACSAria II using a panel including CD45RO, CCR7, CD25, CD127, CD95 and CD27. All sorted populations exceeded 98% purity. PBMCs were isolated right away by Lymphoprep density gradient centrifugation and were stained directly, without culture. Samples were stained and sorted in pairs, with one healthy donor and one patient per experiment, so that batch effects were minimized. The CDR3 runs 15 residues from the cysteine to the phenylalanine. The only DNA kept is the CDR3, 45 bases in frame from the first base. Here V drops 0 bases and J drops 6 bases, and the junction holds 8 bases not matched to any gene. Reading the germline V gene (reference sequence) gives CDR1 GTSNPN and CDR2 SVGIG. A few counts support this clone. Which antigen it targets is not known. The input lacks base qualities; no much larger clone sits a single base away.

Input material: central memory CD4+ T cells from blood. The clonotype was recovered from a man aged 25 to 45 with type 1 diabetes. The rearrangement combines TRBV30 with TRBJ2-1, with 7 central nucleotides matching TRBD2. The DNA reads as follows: TGTGCCTGGAGTGTATTCTGGCGGGGGAGCAATGAGCAGTTCTTC. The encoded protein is CAWSVFWRGSNEQFF.